This T cell receptor (beta chain) is drawn from a study of blood T cells in healthy people across ages. Turning to this clonotype: Its matching antigen is unknown.

Sample-barcoded 5' priming and a J-beta primer mix drove a second PCR of roughly 7 to 11 cycles. From each sample, at least 2.5 million paired-end reads containing CDR3 were obtained. TCRdb passed the 5' RACE reads through MiXCR, listing each CDR3 protein once. The sample records 1.5 million to 2 million distinct CDR3 sequences, around 48% being singletons. The germline V gene has CDR1 MDHEN and CDR2 SYDVKM. The CDR3 is 16 residues long. V shed 5 bases and J shed 2 bases, with 17 bases lying between them. Findings and caveats of the study: TCR beta diversity tracked closely with naive T cell percentage.

This chain joins TRBV28 and TRBJ2-3; tentative D call: TRBD2 (6 bases). The sequence came from a woman aged 40 to 49 in good health. The specimen was blood. Here the CDR3 reads CASSPPGTGYTDTQYF. CDR3 bases: TGTGCCAGCAGTCCGCCCGGGACTGGCTACACAGATACGCAGTATTTT. The complete variable domain, with remaining parts taken from reference TRBV28 and TRBJ2-3, reads DVKVTQSSRYLVKRTGEKVFLECVQDMDHENMFWYRQDPGLGLRLIYFSYDVKMKEKGDIPEGYSVSREKKERFSLILESASTNQTSMYLCASSPPGTGYTDTQYFGPGTRLTVL.